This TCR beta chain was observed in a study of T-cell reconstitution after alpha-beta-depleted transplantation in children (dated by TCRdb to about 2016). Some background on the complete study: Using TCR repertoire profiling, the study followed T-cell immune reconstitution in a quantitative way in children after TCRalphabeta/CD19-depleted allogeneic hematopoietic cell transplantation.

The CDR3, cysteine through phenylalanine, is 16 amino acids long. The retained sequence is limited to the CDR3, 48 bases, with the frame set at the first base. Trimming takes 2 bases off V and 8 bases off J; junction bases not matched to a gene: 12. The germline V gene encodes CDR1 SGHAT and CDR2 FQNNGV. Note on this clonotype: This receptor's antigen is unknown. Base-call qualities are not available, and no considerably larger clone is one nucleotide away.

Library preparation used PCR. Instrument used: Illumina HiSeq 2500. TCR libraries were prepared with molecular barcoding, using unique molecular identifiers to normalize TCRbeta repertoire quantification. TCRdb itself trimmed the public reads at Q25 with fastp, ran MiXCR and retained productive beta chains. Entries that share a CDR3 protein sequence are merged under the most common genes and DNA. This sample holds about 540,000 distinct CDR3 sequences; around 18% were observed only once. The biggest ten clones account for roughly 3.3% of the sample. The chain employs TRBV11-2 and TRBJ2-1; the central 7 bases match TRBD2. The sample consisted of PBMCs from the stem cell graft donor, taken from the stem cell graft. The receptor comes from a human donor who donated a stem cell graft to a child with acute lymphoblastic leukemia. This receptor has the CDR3 CASSLIRTRTYDEQFF. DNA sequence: TGTGCCAGCAGCTTAATACGGACTAGGACCTATGATGAGCAGTTCTTC.